The T cell receptor (beta chain) under discussion was sequenced for a study of early T cells in non-severe SARS-CoV-2 infection. Study information: Bulk RNA from unsorted whole blood was sequenced; chains were unpaired.

The CDR3 runs 11 residues. In germline, CDR1 is MDHEN, CDR2 SYDVKM. The V and J ends lost 10 bases and 1 base respectively, with 7 bases between them. This clonotype has only a few counts. Attachment of unique molecular identifiers to individual cDNA molecules was performed. MiXCR, run by TCRdb on the 5' RACE reads, gives a single entry per CDR3 protein. Among some 80,000 distinct CDR3 sequences listed, over 9.5% were seen once. Material: whole blood, obtained at baseline. V and J are TRBV28 and TRBJ1-1; no clear D. The sequence was obtained from an adult who was a healthcare worker with PCR-confirmed SARS-CoV-2 infection or an uninfected control (not recorded which). The CDR3 DNA is TGTGCCACCGCGAGGAACACTGAAGCTTTCTTT. Amino acid sequence: CATARNTEAFF.